Many counts were recorded for the clone carrying this T cell receptor beta chain. Its antigen is as yet unknown. Regarding time point: persistent/refractory GD, antithyroid drugs over 5 years with positive TRAb. The TCR library was made from RNA extracted from PBMCs. The data stem from a study of regulatory T cells in long-lasting Graves disease. Study overall: More than 5 years of antithyroid drugs with positive TSH receptor antibodies defined persistent Graves' disease. Findings of the study overall: Examination was confined to peripheral blood, excluding thyroid tissue. Persistent disease preferred TRBV28, TRBJ1-2 and TRBJ2-5; new disease, TRBV20-1 and TRBJ2-1. Persistent Graves' patients had lower TCR diversity than newly diagnosed ones.

Arm-PCR of CDR3 regions with iRepertoire HTBI primers generated TCR beta libraries. TCRdb reprocessed the multiplex PCR reads via MiXCR and lists one record per CDR3 protein. The sample carries a few hundred thousand distinct CDR3 sequences, roughly 22% recorded once. Trimming cost V 4 bases and J 0 bases, with 10 bases left between them. Germline V gives CDR1 SNHLY, CDR2 FYNNEI. The CDR3 contains 15 residues. Sequencing was performed on peripheral blood mononuclear cells (PBMCs), taken when the disease was refractory, from a patient treated with antithyroid drugs. This receptor was obtained from a female donor with Graves disease. The chain uses TRBV2 and TRBJ1-5; D not resolved. DNA for the CDR3: TGTGCCAGCAGTGTCAATCGACCTAGCAATCAGCCCCAGCATTTT. Its protein is CASSVNRPSNQPQHF.